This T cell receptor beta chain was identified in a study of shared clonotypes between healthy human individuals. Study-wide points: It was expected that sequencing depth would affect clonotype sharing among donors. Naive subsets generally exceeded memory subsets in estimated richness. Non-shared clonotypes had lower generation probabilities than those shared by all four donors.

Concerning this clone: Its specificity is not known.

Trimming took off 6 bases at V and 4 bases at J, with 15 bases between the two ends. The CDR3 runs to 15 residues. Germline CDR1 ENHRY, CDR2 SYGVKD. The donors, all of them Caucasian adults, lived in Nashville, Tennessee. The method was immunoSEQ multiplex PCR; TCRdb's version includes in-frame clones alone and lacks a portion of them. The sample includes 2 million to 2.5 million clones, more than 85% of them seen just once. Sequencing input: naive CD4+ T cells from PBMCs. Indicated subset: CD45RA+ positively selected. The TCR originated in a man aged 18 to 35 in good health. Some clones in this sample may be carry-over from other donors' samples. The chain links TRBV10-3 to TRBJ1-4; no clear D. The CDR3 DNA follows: TGTGCCATCAGCCCGGACGCTCTTAATAATGAAAAACTGTTTTTT. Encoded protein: CAISPDALNNEKLFF.